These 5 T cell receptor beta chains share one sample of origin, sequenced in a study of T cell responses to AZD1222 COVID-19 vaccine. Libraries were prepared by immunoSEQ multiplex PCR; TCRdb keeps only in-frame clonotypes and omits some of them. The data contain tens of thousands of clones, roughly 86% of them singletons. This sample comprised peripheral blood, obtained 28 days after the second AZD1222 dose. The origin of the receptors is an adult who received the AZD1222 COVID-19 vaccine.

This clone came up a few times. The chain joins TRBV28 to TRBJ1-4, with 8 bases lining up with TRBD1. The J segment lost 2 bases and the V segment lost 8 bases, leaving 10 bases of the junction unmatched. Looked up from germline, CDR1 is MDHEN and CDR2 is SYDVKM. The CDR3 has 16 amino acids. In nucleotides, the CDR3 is TGTGCCAGCGCTGGCGACAGGGGTTCCACTAATGAAAAACTGTTTTTT. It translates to CASAGDRGSTNEKLFF.

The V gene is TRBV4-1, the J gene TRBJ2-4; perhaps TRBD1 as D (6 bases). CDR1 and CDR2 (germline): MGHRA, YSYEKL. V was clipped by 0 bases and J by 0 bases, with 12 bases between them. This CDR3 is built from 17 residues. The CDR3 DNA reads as TGCGCCAGCAGCCAAGATCGTGGGGGCCTAGCCAAAAACATTCAGTACTTC. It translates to CASSQDRGGLAKNIQYF.

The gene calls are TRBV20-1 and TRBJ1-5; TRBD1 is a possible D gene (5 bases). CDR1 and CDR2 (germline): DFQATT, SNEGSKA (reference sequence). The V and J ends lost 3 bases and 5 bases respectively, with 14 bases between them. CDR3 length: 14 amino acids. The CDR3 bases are TGCAGTGCTAGTATCGGGGGAGTGGATCAGCCCCAGCATTTT. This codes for CSASIGGVDQPQHF.

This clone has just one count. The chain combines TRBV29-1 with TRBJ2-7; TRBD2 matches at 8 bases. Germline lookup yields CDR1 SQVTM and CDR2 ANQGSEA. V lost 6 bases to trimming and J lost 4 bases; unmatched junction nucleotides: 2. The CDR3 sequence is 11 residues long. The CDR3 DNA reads TGCAGCGTCCGGGAGGGTTACGAGCAGTACTTC. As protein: CSVREGYEQYF.

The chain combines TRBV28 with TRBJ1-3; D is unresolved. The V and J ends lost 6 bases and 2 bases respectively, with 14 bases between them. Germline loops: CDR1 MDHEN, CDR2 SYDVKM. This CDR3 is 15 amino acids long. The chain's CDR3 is CASSPPAGPGNTIYF. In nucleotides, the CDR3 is TGTGCCAGCAGCCCCCCGGCGGGCCCTGGAAACACCATATATTTT.